This is a list of T cell receptor beta chains from one sample in a study of a mutant IDH1 vaccine in newly diagnosed glioma. The table came from immunoSEQ multiplex PCR; TCRdb's copy has only in-frame clones and leaves some out. The sample shows about 48,000 clones, roughly 80% of them seen only once. These receptors have no identified antigens. Sequenced here: PBMCs, sampled from a glioma patient whose treatment included an IDH1 peptide vaccine. These receptors were taken from a man between 35 and 55 years old with glioma. The CDR3 runs from the conserved cysteine through the conserved F or W. A D gene is named only where the DNA matches it firmly. Some rows mark clone size as missing; the rest say once, few, many or name a class of expanded clone.

j_gene: TRBJ1-3
v_gene: TRBV18
abundance: -
d_gene: -
CDR3nt: TGTGCCAGCTCACCGGCGGCGGGCGGCTCTGGAAACACCATATATTTT
CDR3aa: CASSPAAGGSGNTIYF

j_gene: TRBJ2-7
v_gene: TRBV6-5
abundance: -
d_gene: TRBD2
CDR3nt: TGTGCCACCCTAGCGGGGGGTAGCTCCTACGAGCAGTACTTC
CDR3aa: CATLAGGSSYEQYF

j_gene: TRBJ1-5
v_gene: TRBV15
abundance: once
d_gene: -
CDR3nt: TGTGCCACCAGCAGTACAACACATCAGCCCCAGCATTTT
CDR3aa: CATSSTTHQPQHF

j_gene: TRBJ2-2
v_gene: TRBV18
abundance: -
d_gene: -
CDR3nt: TGTGCCAGCTCACCACAACAGGGAACCGGCACCGGGGAGCTGTTTTTT
CDR3aa: CASSPQQGTGTGELFF

j_gene: TRBJ2-7
v_gene: TRBV11-2
abundance: -
d_gene: -
CDR3nt: TGTGCCAGCAGCTTAAGGCCAGGGGCTCCCTACGAGCAGTACTTC
CDR3aa: CASSLRPGAPYEQYF

j_gene: TRBJ2-1
v_gene: TRBV5-1
abundance: -
d_gene: -
CDR3nt: TGCGCCAGCACATCCTGGGCGGACGGTAATGAGCAGTTCTTC
CDR3aa: CASTSWADGNEQFF

j_gene: TRBJ2-2
v_gene: TRBV5-1
abundance: -
d_gene: -
CDR3nt: TGCGCCAGCAGCTTGTCGGGACCGCGGCACACCGGGGAGCTGTTTTTT
CDR3aa: CASSLSGPRHTGELFF

j_gene: TRBJ1-1
v_gene: TRBV19
abundance: -
d_gene: TRBD1
CDR3nt: TGTGCCAGTAGTTGGACAGGGGGCGCGGAAGCTTTCTTT
CDR3aa: CASSWTGGAEAFF

j_gene: TRBJ1-6
v_gene: TRBV6-5
abundance: -
d_gene: TRBD1
CDR3nt: TGTGCCAGCAGTTACCTCTTCGACAGGGGATATTCACCCCTCCACTTT
CDR3aa: CASSYLFDRGYSPLHF

j_gene: TRBJ1-1
v_gene: TRBV5-1
abundance: -
d_gene: -
CDR3nt: TGCGCCAGCAGCTTGTTACTGGGCAACACTGAAGCTTTCTTT
CDR3aa: CASSLLLGNTEAFF

j_gene: TRBJ2-3
v_gene: TRBV6-6
abundance: -
d_gene: -
CDR3nt: TGTGCCAGCAGAAGGGCGAGGGCAGATACGCAGTATTTT
CDR3aa: CASRRARADTQYF

j_gene: TRBJ1-4
v_gene: TRBV19
abundance: -
d_gene: -
CDR3nt: TGTGCCAGTAGCGAGGGTTGGAAGGAAAAACTGTTTTTT
CDR3aa: CASSEGWKEKLFF

j_gene: TRBJ1-5
v_gene: TRBV18
abundance: few
d_gene: -
CDR3nt: TGTGCCAGCTCACCATCCGGGGGGCGACAGCCCCAGCATTTT
CDR3aa: CASSPSGGRQPQHF

j_gene: TRBJ2-6
v_gene: TRBV15
abundance: -
d_gene: TRBD1
CDR3nt: TGTGCCACCAGCTACCGACAGGGGGCAAGCTCTGGGGCCAACGTCCTGACTTTC
CDR3aa: CATSYRQGASSGANVLTF

j_gene: TRBJ2-7
v_gene: TRBV6-5
abundance: once
d_gene: -
CDR3nt: TGTGTGGTCGGCAGGGAAATCTACGAGCAGTACTTC
CDR3aa: CVVGREIYEQYF

j_gene: TRBJ1-2
v_gene: TRBV14
abundance: -
d_gene: -
CDR3nt: TGTGCCAGCAGCCCCCTAGGCGGATATGGCTACACCTTC
CDR3aa: CASSPLGGYGYTF

j_gene: TRBJ1-2
v_gene: TRBV6-6
abundance: once
d_gene: -
CDR3nt: TGTGCCAGCACCGGACTGCGGACTAACTATGGCTACACCTTC
CDR3aa: CASTGLRTNYGYTF

j_gene: TRBJ2-7
v_gene: TRBV11-1
abundance: -
d_gene: -
CDR3nt: TGTGCCAGCAGCGAGAGTCCGGCTAGTACCTACGAGCAGTACTTC
CDR3aa: CASSESPASTYEQYF

j_gene: TRBJ2-7
v_gene: TRBV4-1
abundance: -
d_gene: -
CDR3nt: TGCGCCAGCAGCCAAGATCGCGACAGTACTACCTACGAGCAGTACTTC
CDR3aa: CASSQDRDSTTYEQYF

j_gene: TRBJ2-3
v_gene: TRBV2
abundance: once
d_gene: -
CDR3nt: TGTGCCAGCATGACCGGGGGGCCTCTGACAGATACGCAGTATTTT
CDR3aa: CASMTGGPLTDTQYF

j_gene: TRBJ1-5
v_gene: TRBV6-5
abundance: -
d_gene: TRBD1
CDR3nt: TGTGCCAGCAGGCCAGACAGGGGTGATCAGCCCCAGCATTTT
CDR3aa: CASRPDRGDQPQHF

j_gene: TRBJ1-1
v_gene: TRBV2
abundance: -
d_gene: -
CDR3nt: TGTGCCAGCATCTTCCCCACGGAGGGGGTCTACACTGAAGCTTTCTTT
CDR3aa: CASIFPTEGVYTEAFF

j_gene: TRBJ1-5
v_gene: TRBV27
abundance: -
d_gene: -
CDR3nt: TGTGCCAGCAGTTTAACCCCCCGGCCCCAGCATTTT
CDR3aa: CASSLTPRPQHF